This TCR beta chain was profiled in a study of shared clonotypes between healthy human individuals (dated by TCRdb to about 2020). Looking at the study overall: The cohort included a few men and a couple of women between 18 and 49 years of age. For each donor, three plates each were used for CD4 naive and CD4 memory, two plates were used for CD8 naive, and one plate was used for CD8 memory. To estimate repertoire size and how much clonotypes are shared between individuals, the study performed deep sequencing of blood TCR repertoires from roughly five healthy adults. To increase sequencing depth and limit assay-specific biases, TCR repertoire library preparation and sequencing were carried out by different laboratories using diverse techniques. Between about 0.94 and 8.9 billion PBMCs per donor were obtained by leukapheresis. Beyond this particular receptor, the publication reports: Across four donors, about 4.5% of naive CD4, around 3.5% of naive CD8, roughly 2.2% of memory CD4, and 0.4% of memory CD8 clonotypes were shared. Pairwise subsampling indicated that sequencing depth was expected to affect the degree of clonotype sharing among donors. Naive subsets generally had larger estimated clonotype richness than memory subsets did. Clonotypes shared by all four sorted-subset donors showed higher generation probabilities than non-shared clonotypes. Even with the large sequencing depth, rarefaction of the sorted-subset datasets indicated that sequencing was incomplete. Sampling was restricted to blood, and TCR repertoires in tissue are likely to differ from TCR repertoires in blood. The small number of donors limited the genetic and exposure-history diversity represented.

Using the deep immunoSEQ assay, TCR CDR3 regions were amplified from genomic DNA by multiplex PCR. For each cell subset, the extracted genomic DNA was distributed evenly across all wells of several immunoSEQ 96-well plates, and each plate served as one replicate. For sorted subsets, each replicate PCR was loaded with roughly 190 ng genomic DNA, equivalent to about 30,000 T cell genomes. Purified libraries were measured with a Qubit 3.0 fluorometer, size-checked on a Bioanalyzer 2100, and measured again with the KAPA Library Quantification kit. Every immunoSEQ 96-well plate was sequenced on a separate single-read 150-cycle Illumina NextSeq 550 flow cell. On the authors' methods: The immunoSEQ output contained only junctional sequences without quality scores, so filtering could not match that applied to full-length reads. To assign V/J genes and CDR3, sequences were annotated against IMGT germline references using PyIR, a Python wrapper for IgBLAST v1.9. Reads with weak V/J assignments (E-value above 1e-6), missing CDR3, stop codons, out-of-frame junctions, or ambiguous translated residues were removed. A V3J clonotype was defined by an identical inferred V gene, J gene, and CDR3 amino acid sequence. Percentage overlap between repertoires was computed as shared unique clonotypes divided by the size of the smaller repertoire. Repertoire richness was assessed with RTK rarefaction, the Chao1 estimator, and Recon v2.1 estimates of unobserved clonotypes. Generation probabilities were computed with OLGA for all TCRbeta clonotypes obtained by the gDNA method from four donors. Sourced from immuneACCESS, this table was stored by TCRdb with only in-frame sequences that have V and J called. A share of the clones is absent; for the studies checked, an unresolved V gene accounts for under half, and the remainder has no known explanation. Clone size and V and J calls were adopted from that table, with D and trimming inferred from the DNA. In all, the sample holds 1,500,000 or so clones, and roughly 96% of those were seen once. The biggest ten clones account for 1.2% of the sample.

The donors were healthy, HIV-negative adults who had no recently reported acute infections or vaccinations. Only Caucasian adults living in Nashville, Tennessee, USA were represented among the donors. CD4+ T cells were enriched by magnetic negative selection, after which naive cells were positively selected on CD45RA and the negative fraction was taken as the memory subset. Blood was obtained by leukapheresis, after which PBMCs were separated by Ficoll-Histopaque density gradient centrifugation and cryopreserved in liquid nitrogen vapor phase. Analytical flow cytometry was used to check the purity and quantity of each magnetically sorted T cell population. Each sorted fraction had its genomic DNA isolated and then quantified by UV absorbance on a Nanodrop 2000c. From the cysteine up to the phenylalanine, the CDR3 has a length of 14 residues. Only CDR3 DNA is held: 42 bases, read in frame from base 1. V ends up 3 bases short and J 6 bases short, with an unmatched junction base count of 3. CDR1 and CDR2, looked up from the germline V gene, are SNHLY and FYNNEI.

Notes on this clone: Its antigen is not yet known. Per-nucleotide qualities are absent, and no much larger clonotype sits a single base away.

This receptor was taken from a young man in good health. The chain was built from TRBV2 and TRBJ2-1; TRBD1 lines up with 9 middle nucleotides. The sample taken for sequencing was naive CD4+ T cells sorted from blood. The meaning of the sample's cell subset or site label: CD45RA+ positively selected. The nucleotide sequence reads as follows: TGTGCCAGCAGTGAGTCGGGACAGGGCAATGAGCAGTTCTTC. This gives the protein CASSESGQGNEQFF.